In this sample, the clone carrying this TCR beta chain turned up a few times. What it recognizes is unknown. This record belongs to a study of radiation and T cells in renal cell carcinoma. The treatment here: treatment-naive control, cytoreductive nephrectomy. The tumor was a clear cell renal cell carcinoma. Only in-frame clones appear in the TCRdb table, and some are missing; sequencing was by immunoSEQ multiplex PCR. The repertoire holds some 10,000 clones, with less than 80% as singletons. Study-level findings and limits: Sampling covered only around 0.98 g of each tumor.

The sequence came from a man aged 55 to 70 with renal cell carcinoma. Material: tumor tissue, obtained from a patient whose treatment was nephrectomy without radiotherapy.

The CDR3 here is CASSPGQAGLDGNTIYF. The CDR3 DNA follows: TGTGCCAGCAGCCCAGGACAGGCGGGTTTGGATGGGAACACCATATATTTT. The chain links TRBV7-9 to TRBJ1-3; the match to TRBD1 covers 7 bases. This CDR3 contains 17 residues. V dropped 5 bases and J dropped 7; count of bases not matched to a gene: 17. Germline loops: CDR1 SEHNR, CDR2 FQNEAQ (reference sequence).